The next 30 T cell receptor beta chains were all read from a single sample in a study of cytomegalovirus exposure and HLA in healthy donors. The PCR was carried out with 60 Vbeta primers and 13 Jbeta primers. This table comes from immunoSEQ multiplex PCR, and its TCRdb copy is limited to in-frame clones, with some not included. Of some 57,000 clones detected, about 81% appear once; the ten largest clones hold approximately 5%. Sequencing was done on a sample of PBMCs. The receptors shown here come from a woman younger than 45 in good health and CMV-seronegative.

V usage is TRBV6-5 and J usage is TRBJ1-2, with TRBD1 as a possible D gene (5 bases). The CDR3 consists of 12 residues. Trimming took off 2 bases at V and 8 bases at J, with 9 bases between the two ends. Looked up from germline, CDR1 is MNHEY and CDR2 is SVGAGI. CDR3 nucleotides: TGTGCCAGCAGTTACCGCGGGGACGGCTACACCTTC. Protein product: CASSYRGDGYTF.

The chain has TRBV19 and TRBJ2-5, with 10 bases matching TRBD2. Germline lookup yields CDR1 LNHDA and CDR2 SQIVND (reference sequence). Trimming removed 4 bases from V and 1 base from J; junction bases left unmatched: 9. This CDR3 region has 17 residues. The CDR3: CASSSRTSGGSQETQYF. The CDR3, as DNA: TGTGCCAGTAGTAGCCGGACTAGCGGCGGAAGCCAAGAGACCCAGTACTTC.

The V call is TRBV2, the J call TRBJ2-2, with TRBD2 identical over 7 bases. There are 17 residues in the CDR3. The ends lost 7 bases at V and 4 bases at J; junction bases unmatched: 15. Looked up from germline, CDR1 is SNHLY and CDR2 is FYNNEI. CDR3 in DNA: TGTGCCAGCACCCCTTCGTCGGGGGGAATAGTCACCGGGGAGCTGTTTTTT. It codes for CASTPSSGGIVTGELFF.

This chain joins TRBV5-1 and TRBJ1-1, with 11 bases identical to TRBD1. J lost 5 bases, V lost 5 bases, and 5 bases had no gene match. Germline V gives CDR1 SGHRS, CDR2 YFSETQ. The CDR3 contains 14 residues. The DNA for the CDR3 is TGCGCCAGCAGGCCGGACAGGGGGCGAACTGAAGCTTTCTTT. Translated: CASRPDRGRTEAFF.

This chain uses TRBV4-1 with TRBJ2-1; 11 bases are a match to TRBD2. The germline V gene encodes CDR1 MGHRA and CDR2 YSYEKL. The CDR3 sequence is 19 residues long. J gave up 6 bases and V 4 bases, and 17 bases lay outside the gene matches. CDR3 bases: TGCGCCAGCAGCCCCATCAGAGGGGGTAGCGGGAGGGCCTCCAATGAGCAGTTCTTC. Protein product: CASSPIRGGSGRASNEQFF.

Note on this clone: An end of the junction does not agree with germline; a read error may underlie this. This chain links TRBV5-4 with TRBJ1-1; 10 positions agree with TRBD1. The CDR3 consists of 16 residues. Germline V lookup: CDR1 SGHNT, CDR2 YYREEE (reference sequence). The DNA of the CDR3 is TGTGCCAGCAGCTTGTGGGGGACAGGGGTGAACGCTGAAGCTTTCTTT. Protein: CASSLWGTGVNAEAFF.

The CDR3 spells CASSTLGVHEQFF. CDR3 in DNA: TGTGCCAGCAGTACCCTCGGGGTCCATGAGCAGTTCTTC. The J gene is TRBJ2-1, the V gene TRBV25-1, with D perhaps TRBD2 (5 bases). Germline assignment: CDR1 MGHDK and CDR2 SYGVNS. Trimming removed 5 bases from V and 8 bases from J, with 13 bases in between. CDR3 length: 13 amino acids. The variable domain in full, with the rest retrieved from reference TRBV25-1 and TRBJ2-1, is EADIYQTPRYLVIGTGKKITLECSQTMGHDKMYWYQQDPGMELHLIHYSYGVNSTEKGDLSSESTVSRIRTEHFPLTLESARPSHTSQYLCASSTLGVHEQFFGPGTRLTVL.

The rearrangement links TRBV29-1 to TRBJ2-7; 11 bases agree with TRBD1. CDR3 length: 13 residues. J gave up 7 bases and V 5 bases, and 7 bases lay outside the gene matches. Germline V gene sequence: CDR1 SQVTM, CDR2 ANQGSEA. CDR3 loop: CSVLGQGAHEQYV. In nucleotides, the CDR3 is TGCAGCGTTCTTGGACAGGGGGCGCATGAGCAGTACGTC.

The rearrangement joins TRBV7-2 to TRBJ1-5; no reliable D call. This CDR3 has 13 residues. CDR1 and CDR2 (germline): SGHTA, FQGNSA. Trimming removed 1 base from V and 5 bases from J, with 6 bases in between. The CDR3 bases are TGTGCCAGCAGCTTAGACCGGGATCAGCCCCAGCATTTT. It yields the protein CASSLDRDQPQHF. The whole variable domain, filled in from reference TRBV7-2 and TRBJ1-5, reads GAGVSQSPSNKVTEKGKDVELRCDPISGHTALYWYRQSLGQGLEFLIYFQGNSAPDKSGLPSDRFSAERTGGSVSTLTIQRTQQEDSAVYLCASSLDRDQPQHFGDGTRLSIL.

J is TRBJ2-3 and V is TRBV18; weak D call: TRBD2 (6 bases). The CDR3 sequence is 17 residues long. The germline V gene has CDR1 KGHSH and CDR2 LQKENI. Trimming removed 3 bases from V and 0 bases from J, with 16 bases in between. DNA for the CDR3: TGTGCCAGCTCACCGCCTTTAGCGGCCGCTAGCACAGATACGCAGTATTTT. It yields the protein CASSPPLAAASTDTQYF.

This clone occurred a few times. The chain has TRBV2 and TRBJ2-3; 9 nucleotides align to TRBD2. The germline V gene has CDR1 SNHLY and CDR2 FYNNEI. This CDR3 is built from 15 residues. With 7 bases clipped from V and 0 bases from J, the junction kept 5 bases outside the gene matches. The CDR3 DNA is TGTGCCAGCAACCCAAGCGGGAGGAGCACAGATACGCAGTATTTT. Protein product: CASNPSGRSTDTQYF.

The chain employs TRBV6-5 and TRBJ2-4; 8 bases map to TRBD1. The CDR3 is 16 residues long. With V trimmed by 4 bases and J by 0 bases, 5 bases remained unmatched. Looked up from germline, CDR1 is MNHEY and CDR2 is SVGAGI. The chain's CDR3 is CASSSGGGLAKNIQYF. CDR3 in DNA: TGTGCCAGCAGTTCAGGGGGCGGGTTAGCCAAAAACATTCAGTACTTC.

The CDR3 nucleotides read TGTGCCAGCAGCTTAGGGACAGGGGTCCTGCTCGAGCAGTACGTC. Translating it yields CASSLGTGVLLEQYV. The V call is TRBV7-9, the J call TRBJ2-7, with 9 bases fitting TRBD1. J lost 6 bases, V lost 1 base, and 7 bases had no gene match. The germline V gene has CDR1 SEHNR and CDR2 FQNEAQ (reference sequence). This CDR3 is built from 15 residues.

The chain recombines TRBV28 with TRBJ1-3; D uncertain. CDR1 and CDR2 from the germline V gene are MDHEN and SYDVKM. The CDR3 extends over 14 amino acids. V was shortened by 6 bases and J by 4 bases, with 13 bases between the two germline ends. The CDR3 coding sequence is TGTGCCAGCAGCTCCCTCGAACTCGGAAACACCATATATTTT. As protein: CASSSLELGNTIYF.

V usage is TRBV9 and J usage is TRBJ2-7; 8 bases are a match to TRBD1. Germline assignment: CDR1 SGDLS and CDR2 YYNGEE. J was trimmed by 2 bases and V by 0 bases; bases with no gene match: 4. The CDR3 has 15 residues. The CDR3 loop reads CASSVAGGRAYEQYF. DNA of the CDR3: TGTGCCAGCAGCGTAGCAGGGGGCAGAGCCTACGAGCAGTACTTC.

The table lists this clone with a few counts. The gene calls are TRBV6-6 and TRBJ1-2, with D possibly matching TRBD1 (6 bases). There are 16 residues in the CDR3. Germline V gene data show CDR1 as MNHNY and CDR2 as SVGAGI (reference sequence). Trimming left V 0 bases short and J 1 base short, with 12 bases between. The CDR3 bases are TGTGCCAGCAGTTACTCAAGGGACACCCTTAACTATGGCTACACCTTC. This sequence encodes CASSYSRDTLNYGYTF.

V usage is TRBV6-4 and J usage is TRBJ2-2; D is undetermined. Germline V gene sequence: CDR1 MRHNA, CDR2 SNTAGT. This CDR3 has 14 residues. V shed 0 bases and J shed 3 bases, with 5 bases lying between them. The CDR3 sequence: CASSDSADTGELFF. The CDR3 nucleotides read TGTGCCAGCAGTGACTCGGCCGACACCGGGGAGCTGTTTTTT.

V is TRBV30 and J is TRBJ1-1; D unresolved. V was cut by 3 bases and J by 1 base, with 9 bases left in between. This CDR3 is 13 amino acids long. The germline V gene encodes CDR1 GTSNPN and CDR2 SVGIG (reference sequence). For the CDR3, the DNA is TGTGCCTGGAGCATAGCGTGGAACACTGAAGCTTTCTTT. It encodes CAWSIAWNTEAFF.

The chain recombines TRBV14 with TRBJ2-2, with TRBD2 identical over 11 bases. The CDR3 spans 20 residues. The trim removed 1 base at V and 4 bases at J, leaving 14 bases unmatched. Germline CDR1 reads SGHDN; CDR2 reads FVKESK. DNA of the CDR3: TGTGCCAGCAGCCAAGTACTAGCGGGAGTGCGAGGAGGGCCCACCGGGGAGCTGTTTTTT. As protein: CASSQVLAGVRGGPTGELFF.

The chain is built from TRBV2 and TRBJ2-3; D may be TRBD2 (6 bases). Germline CDR1 is SNHLY and CDR2 is FYNNEI. The CDR3 covers 16 residues. Trimming took off 6 bases at V and 0 bases at J, with 16 bases between the two ends. The CDR3, as DNA: TGTGCCAGCAGCCGGGCTAGCGCGACTAGCACAGATACGCAGTATTTT. Translating gives CASSRASATSTDTQYF.

The chain uses TRBV10-3 and TRBJ2-1; the match to TRBD2 covers 12 bases. The CDR3 extends over 15 amino acids. Germline-derived CDR1 and CDR2 are ENHRY and SYGVKD. The trim removed 2 bases at V and 7 bases at J, leaving 3 bases unmatched. In DNA form, the CDR3 reads TGTGCCATCAGTGAGAGACTAGCGGGAGTAAATGAGCAGTTCTTC. Residues: CAISERLAGVNEQFF.

This clone appeared a few times. The rearrangement joins TRBV27 to TRBJ2-1; 10 positions agree with TRBD2. The junction had 9 bases not matched to a gene; V was cut back by 6 bases and J by 4 bases. Germline V gene sequence: CDR1 MNHEY, CDR2 SMNVEV (reference sequence). CDR3 size: 16 residues. CDR3 bases: TGTGCCAGCAGCGGTGGGCTAGCGGGAGTTTACAATGAGCAGTTCTTC. Its translation is CASSGGLAGVYNEQFF.

V usage is TRBV7-9 and J usage is TRBJ1-1; no clear D. This CDR3 spans 13 amino acids. Trimming took 1 base from V and 4 from J, leaving 7 bases between them. Germline CDR1 SEHNR, CDR2 FQNEAQ (reference sequence). In DNA, the CDR3 is TGTGCCAGCAGCTTAGGAGGGCCCACTGAAGCTTTCTTT. It specifies CASSLGGPTEAFF.

This clone was detected only a few times. The chain is built from TRBV7-9 and TRBJ1-1; the D gene is possibly TRBD1 (6 bases). The CDR3 runs to 15 residues. Germline CDR1 reads SEHNR; CDR2 reads FQNEAQ (reference sequence). Trimming removed 4 bases at V and 0 bases at J, with 12 bases between. This CDR3 is CASSWITGLNTEAFF. As DNA, the CDR3 is TGTGCCAGCAGCTGGATTACAGGGTTGAACACTGAAGCTTTCTTT.

The chain uses TRBV2 and TRBJ2-7; TRBD1 might be the D (5 bases). The CDR3 contains 13 residues. V shed 8 bases and J shed 1 base, with 12 bases lying between them. Per the germline V gene, CDR1 is SNHLY and CDR2 is FYNNEI. The CDR3 nucleotides are TGTGCCAGCCGGTCCCCAGGGTCCTACGAGCAGTACGTC. It specifies CASRSPGSYEQYV.

This clone appeared once. This chain uses TRBV19 with TRBJ2-1, with 10 bases lining up with TRBD1. The CDR3 has 16 amino acids. Germline V gene sequence: CDR1 LNHDA, CDR2 SQIVND (reference sequence). V was clipped by 1 base and J by 4 bases; unmatched bases: 4. The CDR3 nucleotides read TGTGCCAGTAGTATAGGGGACAGGGGACAATACAATGAGCAGTTCTTC. The encoded protein is CASSIGDRGQYNEQFF.

The chain carries TRBV7-2 and TRBJ1-2, with 7 bases fitting TRBD1. CDR1 is SGHTA, CDR2 FQGNSA, per germline. The CDR3 loop spans 14 amino acids. J gave up 4 bases and V 1 base, and 3 bases lay outside the gene matches. The CDR3 DNA reads TGTGCCAGCAGCTTAGAAGGGGGCGCCTATGGCTACACCTTC. This encodes CASSLEGGAYGYTF.

The rearrangement joins TRBV7-2 to TRBJ2-3; tentative D call: TRBD2 (6 bases). This CDR3 has 14 amino acids. V was clipped by 5 bases and J by 5 bases, with 14 bases between them. Germline CDR1 SGHTA, CDR2 FQGNSA. As DNA, the CDR3 is TGTGCCAGCAGCCCCCCGGGGGAGCTAGATACGCAGTATTTT. This gives the protein CASSPPGELDTQYF.

V and J are TRBV5-5 and TRBJ2-1, with 10 bases lining up with TRBD2. The V segment lost 2 bases and the J segment 8 bases; nucleotides outside the gene matches: 7. The germline gives CDR1 SGHKS, CDR2 YYEKEE (reference sequence). This CDR3 comprises 15 residues. The CDR3: CASSFLAGVGDEQFF. CDR3 DNA sequence: TGTGCCAGCAGCTTTCTAGCGGGAGTAGGGGATGAGCAGTTCTTC.

The chain combines TRBV10-3 with TRBJ1-6, with TRBD1 matching over 9 bases. Germline CDR1 and CDR2: ENHRY and SYGVKD. The CDR3 contains 15 residues. Trimming at V came to 4 bases and at J to 5 bases, leaving 3 bases not matched to a gene. The chain's CDR3 is CAISGGTGHNSPLHF. The CDR3 DNA reads TGTGCCATCAGTGGAGGGACAGGGCATAATTCACCCCTCCACTTT.